This T cell receptor beta chain was identified during a study of blood T cell repertoires in COVID-19. About the study: COVID-19 samples, acute and convalescent, were from the United States, Italy and Spain.

Original analysis: By means of reference gene primer amplification, nucleated cell counts were estimated. The repertoire was sequenced with immunoSEQ multiplex PCR; TCRdb's copy has only in-frame clones and lacks some. For V, J and clone size, that table is used; D and trimming come from the DNA. The sample shows some 140,000 clones, 75% to 90% of them seen only once. V trimming: 5 bases; J trimming: 2 bases; junction bases outside the gene matches: 6. This CDR3 is built from 15 residues. From germline, CDR1 is SEHNR and CDR2 FQNEAQ (reference sequence). This clone was observed a single time. Sequenced sample: peripheral blood. The chain links TRBV7-9 to TRBJ1-1, with 9 bases matching TRBD1. This receptor was identified in a human donor in a cohort sampled during active COVID-19. The CDR3, as DNA: TGTGCCAGCAGCGCCCACAGGGGGCTAAACACTGAAGCTTTCTTT. This encodes CASSAHRGLNTEAFF.